The 9 T cell receptor beta chains below all came from one sample that was sequenced in a study of T cell responses to AZD1222 COVID-19 vaccine. Assay used: immunoSEQ multiplex PCR; TCRdb lists only in-frame clones, some missing. The sample has under 170,000 clones, 94% seen once; the top ten hold around 1.3%. The input for sequencing was peripheral blood, taken on day 0 of AZD1222 vaccination. The origin of the receptors is an adult in good health.

This chain uses TRBV15 with TRBJ2-4; D ambiguous. The CDR3 has 18 amino acids. The V end lost 0 bases, the J end lost 0 bases, and 15 bases lay between the germline ends. Looked up from germline, CDR1 is LNHNV and CDR2 is YYDKDF (reference sequence). Here the CDR3 reads CATSRDRGGDLAKNIQYF. For the CDR3, the DNA is TGTGCCACCAGCAGAGATCGCGGCGGAGATCTAGCCAAAAACATTCAGTACTTC.

This rearrangement joins TRBV6-2 or TRBV6-3 to TRBJ1-3, with a tentative D call TRBD1 (5 bases). Germline V CDR1 and CDR2: MNHEY, SVGEGT. V was cut by 6 bases and J by 0 bases, with 9 bases left in between. There are 14 residues in the CDR3. The CDR3, as DNA: TGTGCCAGCAGCGGGACCGTCTCTGGAAACACCATATATTTT. It encodes CASSGTVSGNTIYF.

V usage is TRBV28 and J usage is TRBJ1-1, with a weak D call TRBD1 (6 bases). Germline V gives CDR1 MDHEN, CDR2 SYDVKM. The CDR3 runs 14 residues. Trimming cost V 7 bases and J 0 bases, with 12 bases left between them. CDR3 residues: CASKPGQLNTEAFF. CDR3 bases: TGTGCCAGCAAACCTGGACAGTTGAACACTGAAGCTTTCTTT.

This chain's CDR3 is CSVRTGFNNQPQHF. DNA for the CDR3: TGCAGCGTCCGGACAGGCTTTAACAATCAGCCCCAGCATTTT. The V call is TRBV29-1, the J call TRBJ1-5; 7 nucleotides agree with TRBD1. Germline V gene data show CDR1 as SQVTM and CDR2 as ANQGSEA. CDR3 length: 14 amino acids. V shed 6 bases and J 3 bases; nucleotides not matched to a gene: 8. Full variable domain (remainder filled in from reference TRBV29-1 and TRBJ1-5): SAVISQKPSRDICQRGTSLTIQCQVDSQVTMMFWYRQQPGQSLTLIATANQGSEATYESGFVIDKFPISRPNLTFSTLTVSNMSPEDSSIYLCSVRTGFNNQPQHFGDGTRLSIL.

The genes are TRBV7-9 and TRBJ2-5; 14 bases align to TRBD2. The CDR3 covers 14 residues. Germline CDR1 and CDR2: SEHNR and FQNEAQ (reference sequence). V lost 11 bases and J lost 2; bases outside the gene matches: 4. The CDR3 protein is CALGLAGVQETQYF. The CDR3 DNA follows: TGTGCCTTGGGACTAGCGGGAGTTCAAGAGACCCAGTACTTC.

In regard to this clone: The DNA is omitted, as the CDR3 cannot be located on it reliably, and the CDR3 follows TCRdb's listing. The genes are TRBV1 and TRBJ1-5; TRBD1, as called in the table, went unchecked against the DNA. TRBV1 represents a pseudogene. The CDR3 spans 15 residues, counting both ends. The CDR3 region is CTSSQVGQGNQPQHF.

The chain joins TRBV28 to TRBJ2-3; D is perhaps TRBD2 (7 bases). The CDR3 loop spans 17 amino acids. Trimming took off 3 bases at V and 1 base at J, with 17 bases between the two ends. CDR1 MDHEN and CDR2 SYDVKM come from the germline V gene. The CDR3 DNA is TGTGCCAGCAGTTTGGCGCGGGGGCCCGGGGGCACAGATACGCAGTATTTT. It yields the protein CASSLARGPGGTDTQYF.

The chain employs TRBV28 and TRBJ2-1; TRBD1 matches at 7 bases. With V trimmed by 1 base and J by 2 bases, 5 bases remained unmatched. The CDR3 totals 16 residues. CDR1 MDHEN and CDR2 SYDVKM come from the germline V gene. CDR3: CASSLYSGGPYNEQFF. The CDR3 coding sequence is TGTGCCAGCAGTTTATATTCAGGGGGACCCTACAATGAGCAGTTCTTC.

V gene TRBV27 combines with J gene TRBJ2-1; the match to TRBD2 covers 12 bases. Germline V gene lookup returns CDR1 MNHEY and CDR2 SMNVEV (reference sequence). Germline trimming cut 6 bases from V and 10 bases from J; bases unmatched to any gene: 16. The CDR3 sequence is 17 residues long. In DNA, the CDR3 is TGTGCCAGCAGGTCAGGGCATCTCCGGCTAGCGGGAGGGGAGCAGTTCTTC. It is translated as CASRSGHLRLAGGEQFF.